These T cell receptor beta chains were read from a single sample in a study of neurological immune-mediated disorders. One entry per CDR3 protein results from TCRdb running MiXCR on the 5' RACE reads. Of more than 70,000 distinct CDR3 sequences listed, roughly 15% are singletons. Sequencing was performed on PBMCs. Every receptor here comes from a woman aged 40 to 50 in good health. Both conserved end residues are part of each CDR3. A D gene is named only where the DNA matches it firmly. Expanded clones are given a class, and other clones once, few, many or no size at all.

clone size | J gene | D gene | V gene | CDR3 DNA | CDR3 protein
many | TRBJ1-1 | - | TRBV28 | TGTGCCAGCAGTTTGGGGCGCCCCCATTTGGACACTGAAGCTTTCTTT | CASSLGRPHLDTEAFF
many | TRBJ1-3 | - | TRBV29-1 | TGCAGCGTTGTTGAGCCCGGAAACACCATATATTTT | CSVVEPGNTIYF
many | TRBJ2-1 | - | TRBV20-1 | TGCAGTGCTAGAAAAAGGCGGAGCGCTGGCTACAATGAGCAGTTCTTC | CSARKRRSAGYNEQFF
- | TRBJ2-3 | TRBD2 | TRBV5-6 | TGTGCCAGCAGCTTGGTACCTAGCGGGGGGGCCCCAGATACGCAGTATTTT | CASSLVPSGGAPDTQYF
many | TRBJ1-1 | TRBD1 | TRBV7-2 | TGTGCCAGCAGCCGGACAGGGGGCGCGACGGGCACTGAAGCTTTCTTT | CASSRTGGATGTEAFF
- | TRBJ2-5 | TRBD2 | TRBV18 | TGTGCCAGCTCACCATCACTAGCGGGCCAAGAGACCCAGTACTTC | CASSPSLAGQETQYF
many | TRBJ2-7 | TRBD1 | TRBV20-1 | TGCAGTGCTAGAGCTCCAGACAGGGACCTCTACGAGCAGTACTTC | CSARAPDRDLYEQYF
many | TRBJ2-3 | TRBD2 | TRBV5-1 | TGCGCCAGCAGCTACGGACTAGCGGGGGGATTATTTTCCCAAGATACGCAGTATTTT | CASSYGLAGGLFSQDTQYF
many | TRBJ2-5 | TRBD2 | TRBV7-2 | TGTGCCAGCAGCTTAGCGCGGGAGGAGACCCAGTACTTC | CASSLAREETQYF
many | TRBJ2-7 | - | TRBV7-2 | TGTGCCAGCAGCTTATACTACGAGCAGTACTTC | CASSLYYEQYF
many | TRBJ2-1 | - | TRBV20-1 | TGCAGTGCCACCGGGGGCCGCAGCTCCTACAATGAGCAGTTCTTC | CSATGGRSSYNEQFF
- | TRBJ1-1 | TRBD1 | TRBV29-1 | TGCAGCGTTAATCCGGGACAGCCTATTGAAGCTTTCTTT | CSVNPGQPIEAFF
many | TRBJ1-6 | - | TRBV20-1 | TGCAGTGCTAGCCAGGGGAGTAATTCACCCCTCCACTTT | CSASQGSNSPLHF
- | TRBJ1-1 | - | TRBV5-1 | TGCGCCAGCAGCTTGCGGCCAGCCATGAACACTGAAGCTTTCTTT | CASSLRPAMNTEAFF
many | TRBJ1-2 | - | TRBV6-2/TRBV6-3 | TGTGCCAGCAGACGAGGGACGGAGACCTATGGCTACACCTTC | CASRRGTETYGYTF
- | TRBJ1-2 | - | TRBV7-9 | TGTGCCAGCAGCTTATTAGGGATTAACTATGGCTACACCTTC | CASSLLGINYGYTF
few | TRBJ1-5 | - | TRBV5-1 | TGCGCCAGCAGTTTCACCTACGGGGGGTTGCGGCAGCCCCAGCATTTT | CASSFTYGGLRQPQHF
many | TRBJ1-2 | - | TRBV6-5 | TGTGCCAGCAGTTACATGTCGGAGGGCTATGGCTACACCTTC | CASSYMSEGYGYTF
many | TRBJ1-2 | TRBD1 | TRBV6-5 | TGTGCCAGCAGGGCCGGGACAGGCTCTGGCTACACCTTC | CASRAGTGSGYTF
many | TRBJ1-2 | TRBD1 | TRBV12-3/TRBV12-4 | TGTGCCAGCAGTTTACTGGGGTCAGGGGGCTATGGCTACACCTTC | CASSLLGSGGYGYTF
- | TRBJ1-4 | - | TRBV19 | TGTGCCAGTAGTATGGTACCCGGGTCAAGACTGTTTTTT | CASSMVPGSRLFF
many | TRBJ2-5 | TRBD2 | TRBV20-1 | TGCAGTGCTCGGGATAGCGGGGGGCTACAAGAGACCCAGTACTTC | CSARDSGGLQETQYF
- | TRBJ2-7 | - | TRBV3-1 | TGTGCCAGCAGCCTTGACCCCAGCTACGAGCAGTACTTC | CASSLDPSYEQYF
many | TRBJ2-7 | - | TRBV5-6 | TGTGCCAGCAGCCTAGTCCAGGGGAAATCCTACGAGCAGTACTTC | CASSLVQGKSYEQYF
many | TRBJ2-5 | - | TRBV7-3 | TGTGCCAGCAGCTCGGGCACGGGGGGCGAGACCCAGTACTTC | CASSSGTGGETQYF
few | TRBJ2-5 | - | TRBV7-6 | TGTGCCAGCAGCCCGGGTGGAGGAGAGACCCAGTACTTC | CASSPGGGETQYF
many | TRBJ1-2 | TRBD1 | TRBV5-1 | TGCGCCAGCAGCCTAAGACGACAGGGTGACTATGGCTACACCTTC | CASSLRRQGDYGYTF